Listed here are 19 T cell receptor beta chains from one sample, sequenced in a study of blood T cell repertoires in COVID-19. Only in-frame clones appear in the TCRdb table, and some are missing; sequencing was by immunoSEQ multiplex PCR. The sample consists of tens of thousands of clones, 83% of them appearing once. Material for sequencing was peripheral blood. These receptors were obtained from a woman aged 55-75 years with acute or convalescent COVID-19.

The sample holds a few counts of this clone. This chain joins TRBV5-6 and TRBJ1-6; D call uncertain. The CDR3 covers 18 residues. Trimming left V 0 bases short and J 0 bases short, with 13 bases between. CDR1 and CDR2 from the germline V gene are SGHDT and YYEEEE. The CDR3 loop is CASSLGVLQSSYNSPLHF. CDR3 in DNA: TGTGCCAGCAGCTTGGGTGTCCTACAGAGCTCCTATAATTCACCCCTCCACTTT.

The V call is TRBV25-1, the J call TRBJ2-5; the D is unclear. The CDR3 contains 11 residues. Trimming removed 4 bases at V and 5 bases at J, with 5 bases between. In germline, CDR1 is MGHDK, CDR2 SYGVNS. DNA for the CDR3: TGTGCCAGCAGTGTGGCTGAGACCCAGTACTTC. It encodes CASSVAETQYF.

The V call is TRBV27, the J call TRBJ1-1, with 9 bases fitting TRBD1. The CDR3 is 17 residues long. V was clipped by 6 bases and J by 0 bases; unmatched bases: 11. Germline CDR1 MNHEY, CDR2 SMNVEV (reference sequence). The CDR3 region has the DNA TGTGCCAGCAGAAGAATAACAGGGGGCGTATTGAACACTGAAGCTTTCTTT. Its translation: CASRRITGGVLNTEAFF.

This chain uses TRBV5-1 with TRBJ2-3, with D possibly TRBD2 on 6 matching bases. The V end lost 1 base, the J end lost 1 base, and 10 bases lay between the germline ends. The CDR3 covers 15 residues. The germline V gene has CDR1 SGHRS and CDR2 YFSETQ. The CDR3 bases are TGCGCCAGCAGCTTGTTTGGGACTGGCACAGATACGCAGTATTTT. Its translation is CASSLFGTGTDTQYF.

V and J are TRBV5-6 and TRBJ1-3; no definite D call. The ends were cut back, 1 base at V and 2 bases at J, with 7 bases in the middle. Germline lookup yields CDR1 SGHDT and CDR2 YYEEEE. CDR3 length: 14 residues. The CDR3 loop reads CASSLRVAGNTIYF. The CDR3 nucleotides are TGTGCCAGCAGCTTGCGGGTAGCTGGAAACACCATATATTTT.

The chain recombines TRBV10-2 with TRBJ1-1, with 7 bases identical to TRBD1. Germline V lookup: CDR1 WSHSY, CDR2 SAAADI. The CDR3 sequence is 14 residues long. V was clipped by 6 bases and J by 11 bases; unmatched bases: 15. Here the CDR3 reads CASRPIGTVSSAFF. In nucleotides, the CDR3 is TGCGCCAGCAGGCCCATCGGGACAGTTTCGTCCGCTTTCTTT.

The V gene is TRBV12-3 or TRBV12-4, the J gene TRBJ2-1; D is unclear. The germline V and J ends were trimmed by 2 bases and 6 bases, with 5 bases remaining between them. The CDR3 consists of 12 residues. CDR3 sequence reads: CASSLNTNEQFF. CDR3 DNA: TGTGCCAGCAGTTTAAACACCAATGAGCAGTTCTTC.

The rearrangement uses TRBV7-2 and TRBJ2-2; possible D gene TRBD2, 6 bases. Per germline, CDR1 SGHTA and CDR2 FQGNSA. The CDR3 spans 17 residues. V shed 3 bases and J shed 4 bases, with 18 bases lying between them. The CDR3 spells CASSFLGGSFFTGELFF. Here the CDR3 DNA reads TGTGCCAGCAGCTTCCTTGGGGGGTCCTTCTTCACCGGGGAGCTGTTTTTT.

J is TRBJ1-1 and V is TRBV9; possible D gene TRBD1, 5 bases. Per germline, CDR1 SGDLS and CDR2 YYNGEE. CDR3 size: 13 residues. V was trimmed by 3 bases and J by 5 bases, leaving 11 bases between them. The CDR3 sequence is CASSAVGGTEAFF. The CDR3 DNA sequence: TGTGCCAGCAGCGCCGTGGGGGGGACTGAAGCTTTCTTT.

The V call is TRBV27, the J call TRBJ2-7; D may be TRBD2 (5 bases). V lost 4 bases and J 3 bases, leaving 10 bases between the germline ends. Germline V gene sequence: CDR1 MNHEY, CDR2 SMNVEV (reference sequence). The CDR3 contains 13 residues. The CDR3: CASSSEGYYEQYF. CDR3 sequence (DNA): TGTGCCAGCAGTTCAGAGGGCTACTACGAGCAGTACTTC.

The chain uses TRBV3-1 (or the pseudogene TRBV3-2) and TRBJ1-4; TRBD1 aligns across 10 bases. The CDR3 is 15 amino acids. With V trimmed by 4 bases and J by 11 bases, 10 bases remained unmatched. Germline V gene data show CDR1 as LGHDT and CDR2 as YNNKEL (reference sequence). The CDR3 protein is CASSLSGQGIEKLFF. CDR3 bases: TGTGCCAGCAGCCTGTCGGGACAGGGGATTGAGAAACTGTTTTTT.

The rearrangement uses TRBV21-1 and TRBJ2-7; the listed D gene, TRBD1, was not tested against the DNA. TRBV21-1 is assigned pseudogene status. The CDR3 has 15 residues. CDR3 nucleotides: TGTGCCAGCAGCAAAGACGGTGACAGTCCGCACGAGCAGTACTTC. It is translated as CASSKDGDSPHEQYF.

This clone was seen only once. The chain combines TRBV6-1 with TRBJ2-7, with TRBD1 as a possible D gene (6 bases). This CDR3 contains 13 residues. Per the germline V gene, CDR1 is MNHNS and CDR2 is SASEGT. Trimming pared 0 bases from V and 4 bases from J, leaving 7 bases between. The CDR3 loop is CASSEARGYEQYF. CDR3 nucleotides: TGTGCCAGCAGTGAAGCTAGGGGGTACGAGCAGTACTTC.

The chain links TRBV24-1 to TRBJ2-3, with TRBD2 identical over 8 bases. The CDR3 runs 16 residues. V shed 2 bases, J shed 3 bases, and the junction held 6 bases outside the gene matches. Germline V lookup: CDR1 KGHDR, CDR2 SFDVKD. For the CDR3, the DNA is TGTGCCACCAGTGATTGGGCCAGCGGGGGTACAGATACGCAGTATTTT. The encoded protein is CATSDWASGGTDTQYF.

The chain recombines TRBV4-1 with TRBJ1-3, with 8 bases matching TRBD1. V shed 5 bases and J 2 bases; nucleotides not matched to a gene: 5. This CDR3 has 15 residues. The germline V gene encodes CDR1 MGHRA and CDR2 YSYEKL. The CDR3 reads CASSSQGAAGNTIYF. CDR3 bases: TGCGCCAGCAGCTCTCAGGGGGCGGCTGGAAACACCATATATTTT.

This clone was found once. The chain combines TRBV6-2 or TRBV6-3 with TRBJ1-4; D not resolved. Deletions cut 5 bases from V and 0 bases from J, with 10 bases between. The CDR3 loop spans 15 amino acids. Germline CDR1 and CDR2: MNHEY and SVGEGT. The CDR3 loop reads CASSQRETTNEKLFF. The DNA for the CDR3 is TGTGCCAGCAGTCAGAGGGAAACAACTAATGAAAAACTGTTTTTT.

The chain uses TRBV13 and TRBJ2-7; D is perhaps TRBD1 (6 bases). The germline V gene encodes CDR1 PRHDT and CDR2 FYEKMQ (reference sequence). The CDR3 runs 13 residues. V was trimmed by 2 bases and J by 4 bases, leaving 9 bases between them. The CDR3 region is CASSLTRGYEQYF. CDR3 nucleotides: TGTGCCAGCAGCTTAACGAGGGGGTACGAGCAGTACTTC. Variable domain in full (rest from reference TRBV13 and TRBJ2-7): AAGVIQSPRHLIKEKRETATLKCYPIPRHDTVYWYQQGPGQDPQFLISFYEKMQSDKGSIPDRFSAQQFSDYHSELNMSSLELGDSALYFCASSLTRGYEQYFGPGTRLTVT.

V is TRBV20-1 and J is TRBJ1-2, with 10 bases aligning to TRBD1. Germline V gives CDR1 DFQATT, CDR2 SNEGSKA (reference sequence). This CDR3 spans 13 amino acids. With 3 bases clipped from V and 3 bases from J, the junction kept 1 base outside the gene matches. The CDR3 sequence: CSASGTGDYGYTF. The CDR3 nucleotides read TGCAGTGCTAGTGGGACAGGGGACTATGGCTACACCTTC.

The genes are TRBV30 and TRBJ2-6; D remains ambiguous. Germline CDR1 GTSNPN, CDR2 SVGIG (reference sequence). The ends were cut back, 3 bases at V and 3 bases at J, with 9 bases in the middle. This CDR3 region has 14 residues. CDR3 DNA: TGTGCCTGGAGCCGCCTGAGTGGGGCCAACGTCCTGACTTTC. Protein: CAWSRLSGANVLTF.